A single sample gave rise to the 12 T cell receptor beta chains below, sequenced in a study of CD8 T cells in ankylosing spondylitis. Study outcomes and limitations: Blood from ankylosing spondylitis patients appeared to carry a characteristic roughly 8-variant TCR beta motif.

These receptors have no identified antigens. TCRdb analysed the 5' RACE reads with MiXCR anew, one entry per CDR3 protein. This sample yields a few hundred thousand distinct CDR3 sequences, of which about 18% are seen a single time; about 42% belongs to the top ten. Sequenced sample: blood, either unsorted or a sorted T cell fraction (not recorded which). These receptors were obtained from a male donor with ankylosing spondylitis.

In this sample, this clonotype turned up a few times. The V call is TRBV7-9, the J call TRBJ2-1; D not certain. Looked up from germline, CDR1 is SEHNR and CDR2 is FQNEAQ (reference sequence). The V end was cut by 2 bases, the J end by 5 bases, with 10 bases between. This CDR3 region has 14 residues. CDR3 loop: CASSLSPDHNEQFF. The CDR3 nucleotides are TGTGCCAGCAGCTTATCCCCTGACCACAATGAGCAGTTCTTC.

The V gene is TRBV4-1, the J gene TRBJ2-1; 11 bases align to TRBD2. This CDR3 is built from 15 residues. The junction had 4 bases not matched to a gene; V was cut back by 3 bases and J by 6 bases. CDR1 is MGHRA and CDR2 is YSYEKL in the germline V gene. CDR3 region: CASSQSSGRRNEQFF. The DNA of the CDR3 is TGCGCCAGCAGCCAGTCTAGCGGGAGGCGCAATGAGCAGTTCTTC.

This clonotype has a handful of counts. This chain uses TRBV5-1 with TRBJ2-3, with 9 bases matching TRBD2. The germline gives CDR1 SGHRS, CDR2 YFSETQ. The V segment lost 6 bases and the J segment 5 bases; nucleotides outside the gene matches: 13. CDR3 length: 16 residues. Written as DNA, the CDR3 is TGCGCCAGCAATAGCGGGGGCCGGTATAGTATAGATACGCAGTATTTT. Translation: CASNSGGRYSIDTQYF.

Written as DNA, the CDR3 is TGTGCCAGCAGCGCAGGGTACACCGGGGAGCTGTTTTTT. Translated: CASSAGYTGELFF. The V gene is TRBV7-3, the J gene TRBJ2-2, with D possibly being TRBD1 (5 bases). The V gene lost 5 bases and the J gene lost 3 bases, with 7 bases spanning the gap. The CDR3 contains 13 residues. Germline loops: CDR1 SGHTA, CDR2 FQGTGA.

A few counts support this clonotype. CDR3 region: CASSPGPPTYNEQFF. CDR3 DNA sequence: TGTGCCAGCAGCCCCGGGCCTCCGACCTACAATGAGCAGTTCTTC. The chain is built from TRBV6-1 and TRBJ2-1; D uncertain. The V end lost 6 bases, the J end lost 2 bases, and 14 bases lay between the germline ends. The CDR3 runs to 15 residues. CDR1 and CDR2 from the germline V gene are MNHNS and SASEGT.

The V gene is TRBV9, the J gene TRBJ2-7; D is ambiguous. The ends were cut back, 5 bases at V and 3 bases at J, with 12 bases in the middle. The CDR3 runs to 13 residues. The germline gives CDR1 SGDLS, CDR2 YYNGEE. Here the CDR3 DNA reads TGTGCCAGCAGAGTACGGCGGCGCTACGAGCAGTACTTC. Translated, it gives CASRVRRRYEQYF. The whole variable domain, remainder taken from reference TRBV9 and TRBJ2-7, is DSGVTQTPKHLITATGQRVTLRCSPRSGDLSVYWYQQSLDQGLQFLIQYYNGEERAKGNILERFSAQQFPDLHSELNLSSLELGDSALYFCASRVRRRYEQYFGPGTRLTVT.

This clonotype was seen ten or more times. CDR3 sequence: CASSLDREAPQHF. CDR3 nucleotide sequence: TGTGCCAGCAGCCTGGACAGGGAGGCGCCCCAGCATTTT. The chain links TRBV12-3 or TRBV12-4 to TRBJ1-5; 8 nucleotides line up with TRBD1. The CDR3 is 13 amino acids. Germline trimming cut 6 bases from V and 9 bases from J; bases unmatched to any gene: 7.

This clonotype was seen a handful of times. The chain has TRBV20-1 and TRBJ2-7; 11 bases are shared with TRBD2. The CDR3 length is 13 residues. Germline-derived CDR1 and CDR2 are DFQATT and SNEGSKA (reference sequence). With V trimmed by 5 bases and J by 2 bases, 2 bases remained unmatched. CDR3 DNA sequence: TGCAGTGCTTATAGCGGGAGGGCCTACGAGCAGTACTTC. It specifies CSAYSGRAYEQYF.

This rearrangement joins TRBV4-1 to TRBJ2-7, with 8 bases fitting TRBD2. V dropped 0 bases and J dropped 4; count of bases not matched to a gene: 8. The germline CDR1 and CDR2 sequences are MGHRA and YSYEKL. The CDR3 length is 16 residues. The CDR3 sequence: CASSQEGTGGSYEQYF. CDR3 nucleotides: TGCGCCAGCAGCCAAGAAGGAACGGGGGGGTCGTACGAGCAGTACTTC.

This clonotype was counted many times. V is TRBV18 and J is TRBJ1-1, with unresolved D. Germline values: CDR1 KGHSH, CDR2 LQKENI. V was clipped by 4 bases and J by 1 base, with 16 bases between them. The CDR3 is 16 amino acids. The CDR3 DNA sequence: TGTGCCAGCTCACTTCGACGGTCGGAAAGGAACACTGAAGCTTTCTTT. It yields the protein CASSLRRSERNTEAFF.

This clonotype has more than one count but fewer than ten. V and J are TRBV4-3 and TRBJ2-7; perhaps TRBD2 as D (5 bases). V shed 0 bases and J shed 2 bases, with 14 bases lying between them. CDR1 is LGHNA and CDR2 is YSLEER in the germline V gene. CDR3 length: 16 residues. The CDR3 protein is CASSQDRDGKTYEQYF. Here the CDR3 DNA reads TGCGCCAGCAGCCAAGATCGCGACGGGAAAACCTACGAGCAGTACTTC.

This clonotype was counted only a few times. The chain uses TRBV5-1 and TRBJ2-7; TRBD2 matches at 7 bases. Germline V lookup: CDR1 SGHRS, CDR2 YFSETQ. The trim removed 4 bases at V and 2 bases at J, leaving 9 bases unmatched. The length of the CDR3 is 15 residues. The CDR3 reads CASSGLGGTAYEQYF. In DNA, the CDR3 is TGCGCCAGCAGCGGCTTGGGGGGGACCGCCTACGAGCAGTACTTC.